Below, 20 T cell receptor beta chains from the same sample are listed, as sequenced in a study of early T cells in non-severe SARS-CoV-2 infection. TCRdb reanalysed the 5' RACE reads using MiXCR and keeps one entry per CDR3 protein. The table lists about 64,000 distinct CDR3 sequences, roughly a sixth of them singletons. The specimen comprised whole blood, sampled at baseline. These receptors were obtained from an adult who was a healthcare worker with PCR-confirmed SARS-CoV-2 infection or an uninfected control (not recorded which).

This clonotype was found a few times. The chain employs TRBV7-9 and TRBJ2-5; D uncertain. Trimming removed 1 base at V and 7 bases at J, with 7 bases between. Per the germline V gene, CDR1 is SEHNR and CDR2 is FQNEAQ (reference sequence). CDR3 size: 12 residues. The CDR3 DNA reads TGTGCCAGCAGCTTAGGCTTGGGGACCCAGTACTTC. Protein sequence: CASSLGLGTQYF. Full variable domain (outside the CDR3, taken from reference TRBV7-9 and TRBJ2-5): DTGVSQNPRHKITKRGQNVTFRCDPISEHNRLYWYRQTLGQGPEFLTYFQNEAQLEKSRLLSDRFSAERPKGSFSTLEIQRTEQGDSAMYLCASSLGLGTQYFGPGTRLLVL.

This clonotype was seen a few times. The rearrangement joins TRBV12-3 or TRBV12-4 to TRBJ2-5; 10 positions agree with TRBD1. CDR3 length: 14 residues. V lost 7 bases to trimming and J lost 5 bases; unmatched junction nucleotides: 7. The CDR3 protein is CASTRQGADETQYF. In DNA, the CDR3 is TGTGCCAGCACCCGACAGGGGGCGGATGAGACCCAGTACTTC.

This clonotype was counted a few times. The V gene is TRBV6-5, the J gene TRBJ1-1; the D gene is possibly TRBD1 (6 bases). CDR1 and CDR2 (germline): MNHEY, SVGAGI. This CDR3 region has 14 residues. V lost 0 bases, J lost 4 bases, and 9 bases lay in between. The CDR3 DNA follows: TGTGCCAGCAGTTACTCGAGGGGGACCACTGAAGCTTTCTTT. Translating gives CASSYSRGTTEAFF.

This CDR3 is CASSRNQGAVTEAFF. CDR3 nucleotide sequence: TGTGCCAGCAGCCGTAATCAGGGGGCCGTAACTGAAGCTTTCTTT. V is TRBV7-2 and J is TRBJ1-1, with 8 bases identical to TRBD1. Germline V gene lookup returns CDR1 SGHTA and CDR2 FQGNSA. The V segment lost 5 bases and the J segment 5 bases; nucleotides outside the gene matches: 10. This CDR3 comprises 15 residues.

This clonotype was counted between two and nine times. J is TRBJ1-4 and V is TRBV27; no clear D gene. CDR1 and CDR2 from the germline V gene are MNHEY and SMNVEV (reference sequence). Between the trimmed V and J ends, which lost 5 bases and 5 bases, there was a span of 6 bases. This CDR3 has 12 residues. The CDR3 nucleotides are TGTGCCAGCAGTCCCCCAAATGAAAAACTGTTTTTT. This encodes CASSPPNEKLFF.

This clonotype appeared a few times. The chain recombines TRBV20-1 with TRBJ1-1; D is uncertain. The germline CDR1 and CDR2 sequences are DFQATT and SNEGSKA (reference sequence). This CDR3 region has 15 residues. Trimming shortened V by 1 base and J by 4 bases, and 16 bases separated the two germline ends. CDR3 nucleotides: TGCAGTGCTAGAGTACCCCCTGGCAGCCGCACTGAAGCTTTCTTT. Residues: CSARVPPGSRTEAFF.

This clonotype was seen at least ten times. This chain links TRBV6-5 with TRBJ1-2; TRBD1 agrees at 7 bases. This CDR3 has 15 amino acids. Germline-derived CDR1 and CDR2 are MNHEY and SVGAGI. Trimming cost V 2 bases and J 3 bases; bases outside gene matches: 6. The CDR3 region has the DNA TGTGCCAGCAGTTACAGAAGGGGGCTGCACTATGGCTACACCTTC. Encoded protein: CASSYRRGLHYGYTF.

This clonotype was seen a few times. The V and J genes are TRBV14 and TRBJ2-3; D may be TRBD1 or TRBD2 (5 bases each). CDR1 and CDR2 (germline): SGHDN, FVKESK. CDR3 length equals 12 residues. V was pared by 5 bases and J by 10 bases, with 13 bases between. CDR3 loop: CASSFGEGAQYF. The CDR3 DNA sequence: TGTGCCAGCAGCTTCGGGGAAGGGGCGCAGTATTTT.

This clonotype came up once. CDR3 residues: CASSQAYNEQFF. CDR3 coding DNA: TGTGCCAGCAGCCAAGCTTACAATGAGCAGTTCTTC. This chain links TRBV3-1 with TRBJ2-1; D unresolved. The V gene lost 1 base and the J gene lost 4 bases, with 2 bases spanning the gap. Germline V CDR1 and CDR2: LGHDT, YNNKEL (reference sequence). The CDR3 covers 12 residues.

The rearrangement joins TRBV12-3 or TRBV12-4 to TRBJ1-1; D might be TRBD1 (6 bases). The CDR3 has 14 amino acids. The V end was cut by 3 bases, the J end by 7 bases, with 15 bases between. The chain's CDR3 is CASSFSDRPDEAFF. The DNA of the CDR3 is TGTGCCAGCAGTTTTAGTGACAGGCCGGATGAAGCTTTCTTT.

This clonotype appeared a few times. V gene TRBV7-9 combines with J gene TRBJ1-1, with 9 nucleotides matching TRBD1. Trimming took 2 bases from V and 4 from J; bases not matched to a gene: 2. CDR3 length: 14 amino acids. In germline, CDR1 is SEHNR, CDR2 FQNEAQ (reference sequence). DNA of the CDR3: TGTGCCAGCAGCTTACCGGGACAGGGCACTGAAGCTTTCTTT. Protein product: CASSLPGQGTEAFF.

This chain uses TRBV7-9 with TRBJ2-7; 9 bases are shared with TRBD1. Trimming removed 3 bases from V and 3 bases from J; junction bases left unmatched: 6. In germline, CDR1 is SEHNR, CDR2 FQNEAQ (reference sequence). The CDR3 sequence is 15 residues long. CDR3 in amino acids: CASSFPETGGYEQYF. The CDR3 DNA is TGTGCCAGCAGCTTCCCCGAGACAGGGGGCTACGAGCAGTACTTC.

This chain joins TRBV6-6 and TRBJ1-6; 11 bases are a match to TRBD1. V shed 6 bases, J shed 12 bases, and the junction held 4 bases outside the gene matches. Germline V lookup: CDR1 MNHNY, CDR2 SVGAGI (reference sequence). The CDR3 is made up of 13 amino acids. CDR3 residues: CASRDRGLVPLHF. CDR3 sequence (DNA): TGTGCCAGCAGGGACAGGGGGCTGGTACCCCTCCACTTT.

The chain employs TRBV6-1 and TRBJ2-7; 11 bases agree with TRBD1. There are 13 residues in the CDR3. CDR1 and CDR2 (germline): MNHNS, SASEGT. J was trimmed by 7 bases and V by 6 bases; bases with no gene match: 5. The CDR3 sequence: CASSWTGGMEQYF. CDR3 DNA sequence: TGTGCCAGCAGCTGGACAGGGGGCATGGAGCAGTACTTC.

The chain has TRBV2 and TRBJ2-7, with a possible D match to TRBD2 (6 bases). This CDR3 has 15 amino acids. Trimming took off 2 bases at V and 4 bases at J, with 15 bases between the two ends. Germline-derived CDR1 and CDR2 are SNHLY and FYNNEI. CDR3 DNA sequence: TGTGCCAGCAGTGAAAGCGCGGGACGGATTTACGAGCAGTACTTC. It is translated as CASSESAGRIYEQYF.

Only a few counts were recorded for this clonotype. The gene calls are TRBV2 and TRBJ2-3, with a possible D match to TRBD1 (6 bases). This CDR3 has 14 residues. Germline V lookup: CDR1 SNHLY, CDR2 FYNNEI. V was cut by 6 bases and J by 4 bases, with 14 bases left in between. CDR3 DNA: TGTGCCAGCAGGACAGGTGATTCGCCAGATACGCAGTATTTT. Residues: CASRTGDSPDTQYF.

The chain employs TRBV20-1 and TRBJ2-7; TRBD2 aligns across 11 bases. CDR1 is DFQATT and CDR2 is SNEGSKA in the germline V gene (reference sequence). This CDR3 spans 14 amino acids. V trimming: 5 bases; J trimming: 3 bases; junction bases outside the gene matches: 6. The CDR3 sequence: CSARPGLADYEQYF. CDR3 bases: TGCAGTGCTCGACCGGGACTAGCGGACTACGAGCAGTACTTC.

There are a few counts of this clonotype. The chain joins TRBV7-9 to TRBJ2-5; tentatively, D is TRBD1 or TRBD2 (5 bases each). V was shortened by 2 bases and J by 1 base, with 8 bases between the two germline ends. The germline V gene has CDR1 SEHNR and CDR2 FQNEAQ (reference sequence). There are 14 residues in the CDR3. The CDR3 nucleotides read TGTGCCAGCAGCTTAATGGGGGTCCAAGAGACCCAGTACTTC. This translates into CASSLMGVQETQYF. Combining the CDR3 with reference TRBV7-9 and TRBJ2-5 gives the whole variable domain DTGVSQNPRHKITKRGQNVTFRCDPISEHNRLYWYRQTLGQGPEFLTYFQNEAQLEKSRLLSDRFSAERPKGSFSTLEIQRTEQGDSAMYLCASSLMGVQETQYFGPGTRLLVL.

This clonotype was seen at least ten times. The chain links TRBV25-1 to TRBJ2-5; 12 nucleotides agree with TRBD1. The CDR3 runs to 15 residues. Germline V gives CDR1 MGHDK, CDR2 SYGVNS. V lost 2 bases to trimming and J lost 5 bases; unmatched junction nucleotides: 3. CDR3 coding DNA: TGTGCCAGCAGTGAAAGGGACAGGGGGCACGAGACCCAGTACTTC. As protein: CASSERDRGHETQYF.

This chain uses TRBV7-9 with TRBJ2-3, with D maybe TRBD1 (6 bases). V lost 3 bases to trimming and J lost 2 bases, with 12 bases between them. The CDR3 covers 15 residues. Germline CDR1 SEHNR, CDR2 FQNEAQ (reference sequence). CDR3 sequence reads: CASSLGQVDTDTQYF. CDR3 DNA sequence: TGTGCCAGCAGCTTGGGACAAGTTGACACAGATACGCAGTATTTT. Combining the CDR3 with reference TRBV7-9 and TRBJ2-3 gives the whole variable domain DTGVSQNPRHKITKRGQNVTFRCDPISEHNRLYWYRQTLGQGPEFLTYFQNEAQLEKSRLLSDRFSAERPKGSFSTLEIQRTEQGDSAMYLCASSLGQVDTDTQYFGPGTRLTVL.